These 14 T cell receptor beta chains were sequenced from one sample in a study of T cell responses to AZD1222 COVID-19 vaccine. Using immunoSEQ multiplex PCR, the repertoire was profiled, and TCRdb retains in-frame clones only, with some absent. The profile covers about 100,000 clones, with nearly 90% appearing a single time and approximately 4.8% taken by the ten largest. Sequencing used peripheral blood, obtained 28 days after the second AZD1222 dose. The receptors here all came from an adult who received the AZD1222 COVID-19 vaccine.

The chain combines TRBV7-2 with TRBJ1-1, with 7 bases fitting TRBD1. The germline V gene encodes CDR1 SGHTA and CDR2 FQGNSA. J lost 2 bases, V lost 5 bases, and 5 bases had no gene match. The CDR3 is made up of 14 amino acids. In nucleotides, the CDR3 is TGTGCCAGCAGCCTGAGACAGGGTAACACTGAAGCTTTCTTT. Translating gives CASSLRQGNTEAFF. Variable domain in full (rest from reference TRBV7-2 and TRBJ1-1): GAGVSQSPSNKVTEKGKDVELRCDPISGHTALYWYRQSLGQGLEFLIYFQGNSAPDKSGLPSDRFSAERTGGSVSTLTIQRTQQEDSAVYLCASSLRQGNTEAFFGQGTRLTVV.

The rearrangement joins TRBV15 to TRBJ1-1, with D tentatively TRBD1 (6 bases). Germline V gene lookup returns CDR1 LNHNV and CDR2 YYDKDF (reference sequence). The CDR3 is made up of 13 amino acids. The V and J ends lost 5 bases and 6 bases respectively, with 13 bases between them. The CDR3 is CATSPRGFAEAFF. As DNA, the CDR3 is TGTGCCACCAGCCCTAGGGGGTTCGCTGAAGCTTTCTTT. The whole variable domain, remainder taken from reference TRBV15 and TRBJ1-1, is DAMVIQNPRYQVTQFGKPVTLSCSQTLNHNVMYWYQQKSSQAPKLLFHYYDKDFNNEADTPDNFQSRRPNTSFCFLDIRSPGLGDTAMYLCATSPRGFAEAFFGQGTRLTVV.

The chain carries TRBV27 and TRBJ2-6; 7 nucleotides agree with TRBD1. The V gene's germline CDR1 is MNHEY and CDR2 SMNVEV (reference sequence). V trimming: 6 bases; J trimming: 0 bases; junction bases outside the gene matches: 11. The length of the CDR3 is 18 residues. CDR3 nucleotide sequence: TGTGCCAGCAGACACTTTCGGGGACAGCTCTCTGGGGCCAACGTCCTGACTTTC. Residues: CASRHFRGQLSGANVLTF.

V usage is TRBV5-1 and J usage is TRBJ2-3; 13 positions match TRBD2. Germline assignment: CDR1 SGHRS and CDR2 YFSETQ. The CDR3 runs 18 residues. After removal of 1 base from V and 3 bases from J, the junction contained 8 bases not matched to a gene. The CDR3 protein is CASSLSGTSGEGTDTQYF. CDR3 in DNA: TGCGCCAGCAGCTTGTCCGGGACTAGCGGGGAAGGGACAGATACGCAGTATTTT. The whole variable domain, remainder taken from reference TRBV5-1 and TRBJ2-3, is KAGVTQTPRYLIKTRGQQVTLSCSPISGHRSVSWYQQTPGQGLQFLFEYFSETQRNKGNFPGRFSGRQFSNSRSEMNVSTLELGDSALYLCASSLSGTSGEGTDTQYFGPGTRLTVL.

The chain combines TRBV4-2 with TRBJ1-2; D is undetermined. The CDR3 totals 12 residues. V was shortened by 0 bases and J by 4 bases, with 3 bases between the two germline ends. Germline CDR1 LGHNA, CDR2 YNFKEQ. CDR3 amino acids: CASSQDLYGYTF. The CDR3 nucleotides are TGTGCCAGCAGCCAAGATCTCTATGGCTACACCTTC.

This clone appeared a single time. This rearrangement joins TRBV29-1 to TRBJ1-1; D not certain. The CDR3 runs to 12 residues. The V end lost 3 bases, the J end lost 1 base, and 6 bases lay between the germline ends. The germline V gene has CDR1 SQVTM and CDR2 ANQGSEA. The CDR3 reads CSVEPGNTEAFF. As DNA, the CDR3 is TGCAGCGTTGAGCCAGGGAACACTGAAGCTTTCTTT.

The DNA of the CDR3 is TGTTCCGTCCAGGGGACGCTAAACGAGCAGTACTTC. The encoded protein is CSVQGTLNEQYF. The rearrangement uses TRBV6-5 and TRBJ2-7; D may be TRBD1 (6 bases). The CDR3 length is 12 residues. Germline V gene data show CDR1 as MNHEY and CDR2 as SVGAGI.

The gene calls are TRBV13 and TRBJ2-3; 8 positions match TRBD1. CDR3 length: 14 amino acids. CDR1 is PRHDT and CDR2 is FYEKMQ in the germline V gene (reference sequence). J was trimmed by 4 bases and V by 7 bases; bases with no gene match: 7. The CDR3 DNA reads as TGTGCCAGCAACATCCAGGGGGCCGCAGATACGCAGTATTTT. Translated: CASNIQGAADTQYF.

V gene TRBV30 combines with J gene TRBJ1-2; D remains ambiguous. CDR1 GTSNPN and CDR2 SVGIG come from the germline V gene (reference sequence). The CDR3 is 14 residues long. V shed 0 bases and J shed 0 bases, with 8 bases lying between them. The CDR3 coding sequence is TGTGCCTGGAGTGTAATCCAAGCTAACTATGGCTACACCTTC. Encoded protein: CAWSVIQANYGYTF.

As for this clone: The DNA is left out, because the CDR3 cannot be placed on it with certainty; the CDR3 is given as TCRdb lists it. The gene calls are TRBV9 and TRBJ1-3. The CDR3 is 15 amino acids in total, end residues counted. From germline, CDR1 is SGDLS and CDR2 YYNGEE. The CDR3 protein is CASSVGPGAGNTIYF.

In DNA, the CDR3 is TGTGCCAGCAGTCCATCAGGGGGGAACTATGGCTACACCTTC. Translating it yields CASSPSGGNYGYTF. This sequence joins TRBV3-1 (or the pseudogene TRBV3-2) and TRBJ1-2; TRBD1 aligns across 7 bases. From germline, CDR1 is LGHDT and CDR2 YNNKEL (reference sequence). With 6 bases clipped from V and 2 bases from J, the junction kept 6 bases outside the gene matches. The CDR3 totals 14 residues.

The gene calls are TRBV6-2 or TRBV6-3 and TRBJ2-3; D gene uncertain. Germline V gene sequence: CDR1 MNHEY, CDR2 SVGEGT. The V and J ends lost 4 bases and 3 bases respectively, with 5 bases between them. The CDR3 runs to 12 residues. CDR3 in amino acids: CASSFPTDTQYF. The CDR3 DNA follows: TGTGCCAGCAGTTTCCCTACAGATACGCAGTATTTT.

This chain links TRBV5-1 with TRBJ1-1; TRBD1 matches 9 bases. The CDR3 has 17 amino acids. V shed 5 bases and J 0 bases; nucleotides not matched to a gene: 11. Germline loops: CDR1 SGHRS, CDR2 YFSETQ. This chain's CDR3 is CASRTDRGADLNTEAFF. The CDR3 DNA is TGCGCCAGCAGAACTGACAGGGGGGCCGACCTGAACACTGAAGCTTTCTTT. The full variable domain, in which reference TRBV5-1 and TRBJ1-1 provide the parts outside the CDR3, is KAGVTQTPRYLIKTRGQQVTLSCSPISGHRSVSWYQQTPGQGLQFLFEYFSETQRNKGNFPGRFSGRQFSNSRSEMNVSTLELGDSALYLCASRTDRGADLNTEAFFGQGTRLTVV.

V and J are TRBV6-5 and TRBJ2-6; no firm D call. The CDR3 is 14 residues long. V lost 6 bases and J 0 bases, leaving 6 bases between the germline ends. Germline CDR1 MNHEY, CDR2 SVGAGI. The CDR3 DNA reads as TGTGCCAGCAGGTACAGCTCTGGGGCCAACGTCCTGACTTTC. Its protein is CASRYSSGANVLTF.